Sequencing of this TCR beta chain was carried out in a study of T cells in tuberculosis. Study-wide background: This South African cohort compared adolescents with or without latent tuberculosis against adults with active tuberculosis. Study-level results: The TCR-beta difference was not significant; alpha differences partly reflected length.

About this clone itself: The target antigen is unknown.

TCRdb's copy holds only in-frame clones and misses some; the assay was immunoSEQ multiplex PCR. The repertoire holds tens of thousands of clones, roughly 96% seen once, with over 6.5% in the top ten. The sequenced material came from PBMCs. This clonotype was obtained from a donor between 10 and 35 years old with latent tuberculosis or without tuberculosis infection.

CDR3 sequence: CASSPVDRGLSQETQYF. The DNA for the CDR3 is TGTGCCAGCTCACCCGTGGACAGGGGGCTCAGTCAAGAGACCCAGTACTTC. The chain is built from TRBV18 and TRBJ2-5; 11 bases align to TRBD1. CDR1 and CDR2 from the germline V gene are KGHSH and LQKENI. With 3 bases clipped from V and 2 bases from J, the junction kept 8 bases outside the gene matches. The CDR3 spans 17 residues.